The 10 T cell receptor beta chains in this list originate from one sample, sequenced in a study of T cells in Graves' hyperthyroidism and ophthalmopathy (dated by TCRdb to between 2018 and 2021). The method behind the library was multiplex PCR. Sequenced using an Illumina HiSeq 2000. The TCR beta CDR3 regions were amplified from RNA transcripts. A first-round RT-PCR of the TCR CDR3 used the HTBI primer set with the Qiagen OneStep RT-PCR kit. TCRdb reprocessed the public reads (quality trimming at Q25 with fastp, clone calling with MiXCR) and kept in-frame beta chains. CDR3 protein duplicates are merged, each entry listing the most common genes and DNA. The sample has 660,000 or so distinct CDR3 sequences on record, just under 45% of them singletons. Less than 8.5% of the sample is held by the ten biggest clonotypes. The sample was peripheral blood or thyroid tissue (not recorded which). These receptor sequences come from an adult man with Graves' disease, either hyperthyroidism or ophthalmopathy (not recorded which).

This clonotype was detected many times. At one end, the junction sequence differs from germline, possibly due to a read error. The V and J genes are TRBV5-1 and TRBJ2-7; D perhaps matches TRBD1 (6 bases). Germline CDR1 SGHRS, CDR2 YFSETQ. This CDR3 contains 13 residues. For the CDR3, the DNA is TGTGCCAGCAGCTTCGGACAGACCTACGAGCAGTACTTC. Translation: CASSFGQTYEQYF.

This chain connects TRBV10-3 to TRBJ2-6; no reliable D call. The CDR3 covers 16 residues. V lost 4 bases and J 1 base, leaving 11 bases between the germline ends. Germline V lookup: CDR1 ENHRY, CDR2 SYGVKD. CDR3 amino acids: CAISGHGRSGANVLTF. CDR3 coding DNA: TGTGCCATCAGTGGGCACGGACGGTCTGGGGCCAACGTCCTGACTTTC.

CDR3 nucleotides: TGCAGTGCTAGGGGATGGGACGGCGGGGAGCTGTTTTTT. Translating gives CSARGWDGGELFF. The chain joins TRBV20-1 to TRBJ2-2, with D possibly being TRBD1 or TRBD2 (5 bases each). Trimming pared 3 bases from V and 7 bases from J, leaving 12 bases between. The CDR3 runs 13 residues. CDR1 is DFQATT, CDR2 SNEGSKA, per germline (reference sequence).

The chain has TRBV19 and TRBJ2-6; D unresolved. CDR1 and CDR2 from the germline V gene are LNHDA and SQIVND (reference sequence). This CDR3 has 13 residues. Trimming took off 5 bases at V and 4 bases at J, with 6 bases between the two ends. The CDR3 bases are TGTGCCAGTAGTGTACAGGGGGCCAACGTCCTGACTTTC. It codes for CASSVQGANVLTF.

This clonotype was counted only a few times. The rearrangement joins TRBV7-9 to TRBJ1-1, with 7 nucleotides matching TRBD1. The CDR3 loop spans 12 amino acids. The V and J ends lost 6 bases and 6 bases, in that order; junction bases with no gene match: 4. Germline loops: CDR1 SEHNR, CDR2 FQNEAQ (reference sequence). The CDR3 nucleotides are TGTGCCAGCAGTCGTACAGGGGCTGAAGCTTTCTTT. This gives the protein CASSRTGAEAFF. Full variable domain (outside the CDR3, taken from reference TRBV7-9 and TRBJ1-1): DTGVSQNPRHKITKRGQNVTFRCDPISEHNRLYWYRQTLGQGPEFLTYFQNEAQLEKSRLLSDRFSAERPKGSFSTLEIQRTEQGDSAMYLCASSRTGAEAFFGQGTRLTVV.

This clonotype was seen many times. The CDR3 DNA sequence: TGTGCCACCAGCAACAGGGAAGGAAACTATGGCTACACCTTC. This codes for CATSNREGNYGYTF. The chain uses TRBV15 and TRBJ1-2, with a possible D match to TRBD1 (6 bases). Trimming took 4 bases from V and 2 from J, leaving 11 bases between them. The CDR3 totals 14 residues. From germline, CDR1 is LNHNV and CDR2 YYDKDF (reference sequence).

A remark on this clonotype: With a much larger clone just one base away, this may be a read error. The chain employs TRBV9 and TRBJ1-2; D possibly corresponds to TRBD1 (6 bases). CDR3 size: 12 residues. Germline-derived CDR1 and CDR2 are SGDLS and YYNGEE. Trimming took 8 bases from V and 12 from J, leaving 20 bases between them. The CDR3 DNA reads TGTGCCAGTGGTCCAGGGGTCGGAGGCGACACCTTC. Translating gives CASGPGVGGDTF.

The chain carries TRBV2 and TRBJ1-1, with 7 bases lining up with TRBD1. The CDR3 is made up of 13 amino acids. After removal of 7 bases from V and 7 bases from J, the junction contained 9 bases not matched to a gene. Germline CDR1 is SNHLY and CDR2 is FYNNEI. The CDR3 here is CASTTTGYSEAFF. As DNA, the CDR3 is TGTGCCAGCACCACGACAGGGTACAGTGAAGCTTTCTTT. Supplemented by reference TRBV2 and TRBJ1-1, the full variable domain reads EPEVTQTPSHQVTQMGQEVILRCVPISNHLYFYWYRQILGQKVEFLVSFYNNEISEKSEIFDDQFSVERPDGSNFTLKIRSTKLEDSAMYFCASTTTGYSEAFFGQGTRLTVV.

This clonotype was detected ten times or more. CDR3 sequence (DNA): TGTGCCAGTAGTATTCAGCAGGGTAATTCACCCCTCCACTTT. It specifies CASSIQQGNSPLHF. This chain links TRBV19 with TRBJ1-6; D perhaps matches TRBD1 (5 bases). CDR3 length: 14 amino acids. Trimming took 3 bases from V and 6 from J, leaving 9 bases between them. Germline assignment: CDR1 LNHDA and CDR2 SQIVND (reference sequence).

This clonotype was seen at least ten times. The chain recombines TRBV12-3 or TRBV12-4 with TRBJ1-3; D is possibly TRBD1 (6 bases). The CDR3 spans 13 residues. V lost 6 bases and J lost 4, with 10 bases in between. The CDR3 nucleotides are TGTGCCAGCAGACGGGACACGGGAAACACCATATATTTT. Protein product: CASRRDTGNTIYF.